The present TCR beta chain was sequenced within a study of regulatory T cells in long-lasting Graves disease. Looking at the study overall: Antithyroid drug use was under 3 months in newly diagnosed Graves' patients.

Arm-PCR of CDR3 regions and iRepertoire HTBI primers were the basis on which TCR beta libraries were built. One entry per CDR3 protein results from TCRdb running MiXCR on the multiplex PCR reads. The top ten hold about 12% of the sample, which has about 220,000 distinct CDR3 sequences, roughly 18% seen once. Germline V gene sequence: CDR1 SGHRS, CDR2 YFSETQ. The CDR3 consists of 14 residues. Time point: newly diagnosed GD, antithyroid drugs for less than 3 months. Scientists built the TCR library using RNA that was extracted from PBMCs. This clonotype was observed at least ten times. Germline and junction disagree at one end, which may indicate a read error. Separately, the same data were catalogued under a study of T cells in Graves' hyperthyroidism and ophthalmopathy.

This clonotype was obtained from a woman aged 30 to 39 with Graves disease. The specimen was peripheral blood mononuclear cells (PBMCs), collected at new diagnosis, from a patient treated with antithyroid drugs. The gene calls are TRBV5-1 and TRBJ1-2, with 8 bases matching TRBD1. The CDR3 coding sequence is TGTGCCAGCAGCTTGACAGGGGAGGGCTATGGCTACACCTTC. Residues: CASSLTGEGYGYTF.